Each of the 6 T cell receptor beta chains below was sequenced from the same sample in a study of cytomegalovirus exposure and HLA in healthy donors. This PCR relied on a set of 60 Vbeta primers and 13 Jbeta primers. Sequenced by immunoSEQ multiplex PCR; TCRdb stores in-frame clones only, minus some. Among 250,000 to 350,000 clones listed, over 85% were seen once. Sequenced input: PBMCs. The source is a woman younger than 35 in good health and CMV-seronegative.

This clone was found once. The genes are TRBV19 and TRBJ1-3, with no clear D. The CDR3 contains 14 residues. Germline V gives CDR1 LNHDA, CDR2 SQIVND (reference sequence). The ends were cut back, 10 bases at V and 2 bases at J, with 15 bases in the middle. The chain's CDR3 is CATERGDAGNTIYF. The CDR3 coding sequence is TGTGCCACCGAGCGGGGAGACGCTGGAAACACCATATATTTT.

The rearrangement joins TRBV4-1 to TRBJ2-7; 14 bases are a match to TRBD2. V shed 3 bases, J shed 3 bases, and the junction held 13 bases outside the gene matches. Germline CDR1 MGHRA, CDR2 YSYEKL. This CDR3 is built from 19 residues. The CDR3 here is CASSQEHPGTSGGLYEQYF. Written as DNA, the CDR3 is TGCGCCAGCAGCCAGGAACACCCCGGGACTAGCGGGGGACTCTACGAGCAGTACTTC.

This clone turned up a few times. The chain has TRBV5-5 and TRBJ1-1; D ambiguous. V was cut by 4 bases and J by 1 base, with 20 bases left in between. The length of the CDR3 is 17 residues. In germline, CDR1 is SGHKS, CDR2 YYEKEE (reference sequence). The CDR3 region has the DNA TGTGCCAGCAGCCTGGGCGAGGGCCGGGTTGGGAACACTGAAGCTTTCTTT. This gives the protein CASSLGEGRVGNTEAFF.

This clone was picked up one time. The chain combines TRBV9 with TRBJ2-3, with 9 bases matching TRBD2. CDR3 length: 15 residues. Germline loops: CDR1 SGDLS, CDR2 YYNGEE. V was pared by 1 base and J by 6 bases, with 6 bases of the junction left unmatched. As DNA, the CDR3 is TGTGCCAGCAGCGTAAATGCGGGGGGGGCCGATACGCAGTATTTT. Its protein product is CASSVNAGGADTQYF.

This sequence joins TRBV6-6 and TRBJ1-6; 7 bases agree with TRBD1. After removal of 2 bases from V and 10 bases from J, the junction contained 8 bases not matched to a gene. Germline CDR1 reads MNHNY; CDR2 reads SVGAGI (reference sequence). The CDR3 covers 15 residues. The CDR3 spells CASSYTVQGPSPLHF. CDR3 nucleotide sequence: TGTGCCAGCAGTTACACTGTACAGGGGCCCTCACCCCTCCACTTT.

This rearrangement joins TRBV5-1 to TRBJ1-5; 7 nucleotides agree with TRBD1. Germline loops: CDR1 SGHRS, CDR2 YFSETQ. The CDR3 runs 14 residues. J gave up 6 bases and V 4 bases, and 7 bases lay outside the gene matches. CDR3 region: CASSDQGGGQPQHF. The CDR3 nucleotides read TGCGCCAGCAGCGACCAGGGGGGCGGTCAGCCCCAGCATTTT. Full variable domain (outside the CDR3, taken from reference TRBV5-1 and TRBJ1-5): KAGVTQTPRYLIKTRGQQVTLSCSPISGHRSVSWYQQTPGQGLQFLFEYFSETQRNKGNFPGRFSGRQFSNSRSEMNVSTLELGDSALYLCASSDQGGGQPQHFGDGTRLSIL.